The clone carrying this TCR beta chain has ten or more counts. What it binds is not known. CDR1 MNHEY and CDR2 SMNVEV come from the germline V gene (reference sequence). With 0 bases removed from V and 7 bases from J, the gap between germline ends came to 4 bases. CDR3 length: 12 amino acids. TCRdb passed the RT-PCR reads through MiXCR, listing each CDR3 protein once. This table has 170,000 or so distinct CDR3 sequences, roughly 10% appearing once. This sample stems from a study of response to subunit inactivated influenza vaccine. Study findings and constraints: T cells newly recruited by each seasonal influenza vaccination are few, the authors suggested.

The chain employs TRBV27 and TRBJ2-1; D is unresolved. This specimen consisted of CD8+ T cells sorted from PBMCs, obtained around 25 months after vaccination. The sequence was obtained from a man aged 50 to 75 who received an inactivated influenza vaccine. CDR3 in DNA: TGTGCCAGCAGTTTATCTTCAAATGAGCAGTTCTTC. Protein product: CASSLSSNEQFF.